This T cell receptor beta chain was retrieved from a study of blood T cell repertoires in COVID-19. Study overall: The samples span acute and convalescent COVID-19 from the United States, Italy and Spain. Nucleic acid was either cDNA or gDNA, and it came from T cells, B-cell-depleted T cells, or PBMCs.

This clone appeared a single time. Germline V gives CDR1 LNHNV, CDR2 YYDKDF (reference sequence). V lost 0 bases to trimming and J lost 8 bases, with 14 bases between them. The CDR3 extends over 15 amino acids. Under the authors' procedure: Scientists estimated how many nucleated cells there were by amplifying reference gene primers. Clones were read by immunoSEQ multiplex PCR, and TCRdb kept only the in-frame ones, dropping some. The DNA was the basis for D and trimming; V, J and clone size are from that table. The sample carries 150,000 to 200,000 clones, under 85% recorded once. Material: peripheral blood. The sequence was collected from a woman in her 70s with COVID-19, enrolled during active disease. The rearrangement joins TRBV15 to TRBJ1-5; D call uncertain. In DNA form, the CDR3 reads TGTGCCACCAGCAGAGATTATTTAGTAACAGAGCCCCAGCATTTT. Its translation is CATSRDYLVTEPQHF.